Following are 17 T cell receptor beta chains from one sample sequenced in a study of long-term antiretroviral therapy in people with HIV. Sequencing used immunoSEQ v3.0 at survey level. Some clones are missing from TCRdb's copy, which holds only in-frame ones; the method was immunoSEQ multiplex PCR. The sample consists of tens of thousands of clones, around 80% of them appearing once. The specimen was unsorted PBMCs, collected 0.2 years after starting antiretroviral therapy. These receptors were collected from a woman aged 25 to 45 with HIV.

The CDR3 is CASSDRGGLGGYTF. In DNA form, the CDR3 reads TGTGCCAGCAGCGACCGAGGGGGGCTGGGCGGCTACACCTTC. V is TRBV9 and J is TRBJ1-2; possibly TRBD1 for D (6 bases). Germline V gives CDR1 SGDLS, CDR2 YYNGEE. The CDR3 is made up of 14 amino acids. Trimming cost V 3 bases and J 8 bases, with 17 bases left between them.

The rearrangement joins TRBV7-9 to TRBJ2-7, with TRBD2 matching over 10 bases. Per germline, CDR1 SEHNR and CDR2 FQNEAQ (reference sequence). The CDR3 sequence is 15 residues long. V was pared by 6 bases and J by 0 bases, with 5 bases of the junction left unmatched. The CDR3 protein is CASSYSGGSSYEQYV. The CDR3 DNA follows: TGTGCCAGCAGTTATAGCGGGGGGAGCTCCTACGAGCAGTACGTC.

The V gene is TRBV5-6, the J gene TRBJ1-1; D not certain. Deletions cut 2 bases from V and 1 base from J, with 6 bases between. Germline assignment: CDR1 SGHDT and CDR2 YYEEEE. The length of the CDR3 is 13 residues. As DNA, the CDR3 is TGTGCCAGCAGCTTCGGGAAGAACACTGAAGCTTTCTTT. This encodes CASSFGKNTEAFF.

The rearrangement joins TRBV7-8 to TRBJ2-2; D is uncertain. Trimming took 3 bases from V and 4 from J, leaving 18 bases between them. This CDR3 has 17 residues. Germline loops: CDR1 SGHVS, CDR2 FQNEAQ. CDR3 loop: CASSFFAESSGTGELFF. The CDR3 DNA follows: TGTGCCAGCAGCTTCTTCGCGGAGAGCTCAGGCACCGGGGAGCTGTTTTTT.

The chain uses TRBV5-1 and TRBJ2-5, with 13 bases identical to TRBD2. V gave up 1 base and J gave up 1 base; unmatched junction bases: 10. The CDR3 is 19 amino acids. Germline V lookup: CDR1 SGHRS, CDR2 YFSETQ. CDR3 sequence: CASSLTGTSGADLQETQYF. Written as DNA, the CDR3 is TGCGCCAGCAGCTTGACCGGGACTAGCGGGGCGGACCTCCAAGAGACCCAGTACTTC. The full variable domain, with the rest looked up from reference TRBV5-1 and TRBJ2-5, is KAGVTQTPRYLIKTRGQQVTLSCSPISGHRSVSWYQQTPGQGLQFLFEYFSETQRNKGNFPGRFSGRQFSNSRSEMNVSTLELGDSALYLCASSLTGTSGADLQETQYFGPGTRLLVL.

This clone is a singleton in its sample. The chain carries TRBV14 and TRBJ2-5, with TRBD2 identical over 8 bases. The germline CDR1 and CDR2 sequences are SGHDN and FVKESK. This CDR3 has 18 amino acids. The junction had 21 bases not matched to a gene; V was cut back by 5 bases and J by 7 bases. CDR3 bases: TGTGCCAGCAGCTTCCGTCGCCCAGCGGGGGCCCCTGGGGGGACCCAGTACTTC. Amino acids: CASSFRRPAGAPGGTQYF.

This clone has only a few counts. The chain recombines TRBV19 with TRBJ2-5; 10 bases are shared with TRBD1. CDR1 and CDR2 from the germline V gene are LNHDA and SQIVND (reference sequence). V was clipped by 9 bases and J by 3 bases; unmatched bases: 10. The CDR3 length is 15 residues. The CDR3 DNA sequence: TGTGCCAGCGCCGGGACAGGGGCCGGGGAAGAGACCCAGTACTTC. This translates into CASAGTGAGEETQYF. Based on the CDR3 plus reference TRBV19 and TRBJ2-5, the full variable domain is DGGITQSPKYLFRKEGQNVTLSCEQNLNHDAMYWYRQDPGQGLRLIYYSQIVNDFQKGDIAEGYSVSREKKESFPLTVTSAQKNPTAFYLCASAGTGAGEETQYFGPGTRLLVL.

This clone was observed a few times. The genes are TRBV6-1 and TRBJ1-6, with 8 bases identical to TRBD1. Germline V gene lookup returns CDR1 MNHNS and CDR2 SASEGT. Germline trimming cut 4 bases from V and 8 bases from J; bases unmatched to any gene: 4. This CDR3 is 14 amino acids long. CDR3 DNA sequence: TGTGCCAGCAGTGTTACAGGGGGAGATTCACCCCTCCACTTT. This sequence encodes CASSVTGGDSPLHF.

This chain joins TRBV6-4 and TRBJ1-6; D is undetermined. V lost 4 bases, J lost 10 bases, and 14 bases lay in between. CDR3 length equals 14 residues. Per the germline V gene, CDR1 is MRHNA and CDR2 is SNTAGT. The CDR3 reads CASSAEMDVSPLHF. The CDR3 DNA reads TGTGCCAGCAGTGCCGAGATGGACGTATCACCCCTCCACTTT.

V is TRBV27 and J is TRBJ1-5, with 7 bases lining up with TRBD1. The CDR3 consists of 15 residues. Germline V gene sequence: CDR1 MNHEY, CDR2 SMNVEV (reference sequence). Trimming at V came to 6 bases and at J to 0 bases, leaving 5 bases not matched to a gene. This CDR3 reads CASSPGTDSNQPQHF. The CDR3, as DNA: TGTGCCAGCAGCCCTGGGACAGATAGCAATCAGCCCCAGCATTTT.

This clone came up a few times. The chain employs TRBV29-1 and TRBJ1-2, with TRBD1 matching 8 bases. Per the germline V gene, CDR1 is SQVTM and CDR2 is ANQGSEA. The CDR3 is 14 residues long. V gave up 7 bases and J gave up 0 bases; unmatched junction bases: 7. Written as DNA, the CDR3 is TGCAGCGCTAAGAACAGGGGGACTAACTATGGCTACACCTTC. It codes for CSAKNRGTNYGYTF.

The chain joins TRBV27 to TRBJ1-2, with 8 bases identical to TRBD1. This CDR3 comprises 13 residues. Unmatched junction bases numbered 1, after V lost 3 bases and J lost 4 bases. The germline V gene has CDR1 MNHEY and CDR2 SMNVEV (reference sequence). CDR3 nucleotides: TGTGCCAGCAGTTTCGGGACAGGCTATGGCTACACCTTC. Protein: CASSFGTGYGYTF.

The DNA of the CDR3 is TGTGCCAGCAGTACAGAGATGAACACTGAAGCTTTCTTT. The encoded protein is CASSTEMNTEAFF. The chain couples TRBV2 to TRBJ1-1; D not certain. The length of the CDR3 is 13 residues. Germline lookup yields CDR1 SNHLY and CDR2 FYNNEI. The V gene lost 5 bases and the J gene lost 0 bases, with 7 bases spanning the gap.

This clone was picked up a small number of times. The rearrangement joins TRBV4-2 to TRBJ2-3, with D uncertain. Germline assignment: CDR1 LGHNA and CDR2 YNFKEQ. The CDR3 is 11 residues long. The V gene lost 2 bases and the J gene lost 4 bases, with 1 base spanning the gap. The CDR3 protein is CASSQSDTQYF. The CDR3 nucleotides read TGTGCCAGCAGCCAATCAGATACGCAGTATTTT.

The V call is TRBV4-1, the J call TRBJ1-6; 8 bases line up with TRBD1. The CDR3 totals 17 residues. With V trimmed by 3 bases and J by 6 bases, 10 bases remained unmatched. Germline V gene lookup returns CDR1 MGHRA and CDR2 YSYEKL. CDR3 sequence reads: CASSHFLQGASNSPLHF. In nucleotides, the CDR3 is TGCGCCAGCAGCCACTTTTTGCAGGGGGCGAGTAATTCACCCCTCCACTTT.

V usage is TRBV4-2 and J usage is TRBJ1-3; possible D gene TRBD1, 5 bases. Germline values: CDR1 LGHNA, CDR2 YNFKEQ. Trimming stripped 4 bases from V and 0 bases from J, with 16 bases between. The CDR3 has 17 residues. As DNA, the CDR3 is TGTGCCAGCAGCCTCACGGGGGGTCTTGCCTCTGGAAACACCATATATTTT. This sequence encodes CASSLTGGLASGNTIYF.

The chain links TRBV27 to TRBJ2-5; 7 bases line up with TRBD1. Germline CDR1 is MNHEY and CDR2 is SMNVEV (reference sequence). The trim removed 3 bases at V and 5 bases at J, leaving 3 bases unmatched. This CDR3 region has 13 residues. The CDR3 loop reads CASSFNRGETQYF. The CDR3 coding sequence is TGTGCCAGCAGTTTTAACAGGGGTGAGACCCAGTACTTC.